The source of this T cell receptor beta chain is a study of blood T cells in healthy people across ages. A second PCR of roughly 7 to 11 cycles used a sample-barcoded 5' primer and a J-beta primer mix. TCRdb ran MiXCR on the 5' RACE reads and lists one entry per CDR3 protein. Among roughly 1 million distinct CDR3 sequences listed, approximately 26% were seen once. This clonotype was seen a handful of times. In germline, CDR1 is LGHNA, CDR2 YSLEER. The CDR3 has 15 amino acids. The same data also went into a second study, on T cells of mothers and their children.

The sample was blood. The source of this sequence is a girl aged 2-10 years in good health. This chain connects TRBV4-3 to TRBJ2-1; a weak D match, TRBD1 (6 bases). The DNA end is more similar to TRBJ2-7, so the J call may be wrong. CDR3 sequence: CASSQDHRVPYEQYF. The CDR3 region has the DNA TGCGCCAGCAGCCAAGACCACAGGGTTCCGTACGAGCAGTACTTC.